This TCR beta chain is drawn from a study of metastatic and nonmetastatic thyroid tumors. At the level of the study: Repertoires were compared across blood and tumor or nodule tissue from malignant and benign thyroid patients.

Thyroid surgery was preceded by no treatment in any patient. The CDR3 has 14 residues. The V and J ends lost 2 bases and 5 bases respectively, with 9 bases between them. The germline V gene has CDR1 SEHNR and CDR2 FQNEAQ (reference sequence). This clone was counted at least ten times. Its antigen is currently unknown. Authors' analysis steps: For papillary thyroid cancer, a distant-metastasis classifier was constructed from CDR3 differences observed across clinicopathological groups. TCRdb re-called the PCR reads through MiXCR. TCRdb's processing, not the study's, gives the V and J calls here. The sample holds some 41,000 clones, 3% to 3.5% seen once. Study-wide points: Compared with benign nodules, malignant thyroid tumors were reported to have significantly higher TCR beta diversity in both blood and tumor.

The TCR originated in a female donor with papillary thyroid cancer or a benign thyroid nodule (not recorded which). Some clones in this sample may be carry-over from other donors' samples. The rearrangement uses TRBV7-9 and TRBJ1-4; D remains ambiguous. Sequenced: blood. The CDR3 DNA reads as TGTGCCAGCAGCTTATGGCCGGAGAATGAAAAACTGTTTTTT. Its protein is CASSLWPENEKLFF. The variable domain in full, completed from reference TRBV7-9 and TRBJ1-4, reads DTGVSQNPRHKITKRGQNVTFRCDPISEHNRLYWYRQTLGQGPEFLTYFQNEAQLEKSRLLSDRFSAERPKGSFSTLEIQRTEQGDSAMYLCASSLWPENEKLFFGSGTQLSVL.